Detailed here is one TCR beta chain. The data are from a study of control samples from healthy donors and cancer patients. Sequenced by immunoSEQ multiplex PCR; TCRdb stores in-frame clones only, minus some. The sample carries approximately 150,000 clones, roughly 89% recorded once. Germline V gives CDR1 WNHNN, CDR2 SYGVQD (reference sequence). Trimming cost V 10 bases and J 4 bases, with 19 bases left between them. The length of the CDR3 is 14 residues. This receptor was obtained from a man in his late teens or twenties in good health. This chain links TRBV10-1 with TRBJ1-2; perhaps TRBD1 as D (5 bases). Sequencing was performed on blood. The CDR3 DNA sequence: TGCGCCACCCCCCCGGGAGGGGCAAGCTATGGCTACACCTTC. The encoded protein is CATPPGGASYGYTF.